This T cell receptor beta chain originates from a study of beta chain features in type 1 diabetes. This clone was seen only a few times. Antigen specificity is unknown. Since all of the isolated RNA was reverse transcribed, expressed TCRB transcripts were what got sequenced. Produced via immunoSEQ multiplex PCR; TCRdb's table is partial and in-frame only. The sample shows over 600,000 clones, around 12% of them seen only once. The CDR3 contains 16 residues. Germline assignment: CDR1 SGHRS and CDR2 YFSETQ. V lost 3 bases, J lost 2 bases, and 16 bases lay in between. Study-wide results and caveats: PCR, the amplification step, might favor shorter templates, equally in patients and controls. In all four CD4+ subsets, TCRB CDR3 length was significantly, moderately reduced in type 1 diabetes. Within the patient group, naive, central memory and Treg TCRB repertoires appeared more similar to each other than within healthy donors.

Based on CD45RO/CCR7/CD25/CD127/CD95/CD27, CD4+ regulatory, stem cell-like memory, naive and central memory cells were sorted. Every sorted population was more than 95% pure. The sequenced sample consisted of naive CD4+ T cells from blood. The chain has TRBV5-1 and TRBJ2-3; the D gene is possibly TRBD2 (6 bases). The receptor was derived from a man in his thirties or forties with type 1 diabetes. This CDR3 is CASSSGLQSDTDTQYF. The CDR3 DNA sequence: TGCGCCAGCAGCTCGGGACTCCAGTCTGACACAGATACGCAGTATTTT. Together with reference TRBV5-1 and TRBJ2-3, the CDR3 gives the full variable domain: KAGVTQTPRYLIKTRGQQVTLSCSPISGHRSVSWYQQTPGQGLQFLFEYFSETQRNKGNFPGRFSGRQFSNSRSEMNVSTLELGDSALYLCASSSGLQSDTDTQYFGPGTRLTVL.